This paragraph reports one TCR beta chain. The antigen is not known. This specimen belongs to a study of T cell responses to AZD1222 COVID-19 vaccine. Overall study findings and caveats: Donors in the cohort were predominantly white British and more often female, and clonal diversity was possibly underestimated. Spike-specific TCR breadth and depth grew following two AZD1222 doses. Researchers took repertoire samples only after the peak T cell response had come.

Per germline, CDR1 KGHSH and CDR2 LQKENI. The CDR3 contains 16 residues. V shed 1 base and J shed 2 bases, with 9 bases lying between them. The protocol was immunoSEQ multiplex PCR, while the TCRdb copy is restricted to in-frame clones and leaves out a portion. The repertoire includes around 120,000 clones, 80% to 95% of them detected once, and over 0.95% sits in the top ten. This clonotype originated in an adult in good health. This chain uses TRBV18 with TRBJ2-6, with D possibly being TRBD2 (5 bases). Sequencing used peripheral blood, obtained on day 0 of AZD1222 vaccination. Here the CDR3 DNA reads TGTGCCAGCTCACCACTCGTGGAGGCTGGGGCCAACGTCCTGACTTTC. Translated: CASSPLVEAGANVLTF. The full variable domain, rest sourced from reference TRBV18 and TRBJ2-6, is NAGVMQNPRHLVRRRGQEARLRCSPMKGHSHVYWYRQLPEEGLKFMVYLQKENIIDESGMPKERFSAEFPKEGPSILRIQQVVRGDSAAYFCASSPLVEAGANVLTFGAGSRLTVL.